This entry lists 25 T cell receptor beta chains sequenced from one sample in a study of regulatory T cells in long-lasting Graves disease. The time point: newly diagnosed GD, antithyroid drugs for less than 3 months. Generation of the TCR library employed RNA extracted from PBMCs. Both iRepertoire HTBI primers and Arm-PCR of CDR3 regions were used to build the TCR beta libraries. TCRdb reprocessed the multiplex PCR reads with MiXCR, giving one entry per CDR3 protein. The repertoire consists of fewer than 350,000 distinct CDR3 sequences, with 18% occurring once and the leading ten covering around 36%. The specimen was peripheral blood mononuclear cells (PBMCs), collected at new diagnosis, from a patient treated with antithyroid drugs. These receptors were obtained from a female donor with Graves disease.

About this clonotype: A far larger clone is one base from this, pointing to a likely read error. The chain carries TRBV9 and TRBJ2-7; weak D call: TRBD2 (6 bases). V was pared by 3 bases and J by 7 bases, with 17 bases between. This CDR3 is built from 14 residues. Germline CDR1 SGDLS, CDR2 YYNGEE. The DNA of the CDR3 is TGTGCCAGCAGCGACGAGGGTAGCGGCAATGAGCAGTACTTC. Translating it yields CASSDEGSGNEQYF.

This clonotype was seen many times. The chain employs TRBV12-3 or TRBV12-4 and TRBJ2-1; 9 positions agree with TRBD2. V shed 6 bases and J 7 bases; nucleotides not matched to a gene: 1. There are 12 residues in the CDR3. As DNA, the CDR3 is TGTGCCAGCAGGACTAGCGGTAATGAGCAGTTCTTC. Its protein is CASRTSGNEQFF.

This clonotype was observed many times. This chain uses TRBV7-6 with TRBJ2-2; 7 bases match TRBD1. V trimming: 8 bases; J trimming: 7 bases; junction bases outside the gene matches: 7. CDR3 size: 13 residues. Germline CDR1 and CDR2: SGHVS and FNYEAQ. CDR3 coding DNA: TGTGCCAGCGGGACAGCATTCTTCGGGGAGCTGTTTTTT. Amino acid sequence: CASGTAFFGELFF.

This clonotype occurred many times. The J gene is TRBJ2-6, the V gene TRBV11-3, with D uncertain. Germline V lookup: CDR1 SGHNT, CDR2 YENEEA. Deletions cut 1 base from V and 0 bases from J, with 16 bases between. CDR3 length equals 19 residues. The CDR3 nucleotides read TGTGCCAGCAGCTTAGGACGGACGGGCCTGAGCTCTGGGGCCAACGTCCTGACTTTC. Protein: CASSLGRTGLSSGANVLTF.

The sample holds many counts of this clonotype. This chain uses TRBV19 with TRBJ2-7, with 8 bases lining up with TRBD1. The CDR3 sequence is 16 residues long. With 5 bases clipped from V and 4 bases from J, the junction kept 13 bases outside the gene matches. In germline, CDR1 is LNHDA, CDR2 SQIVND (reference sequence). CDR3 sequence (DNA): TGTGCCAGTAGTTCCGTTGCGAGGACAGGGTTGTACGAGCAGTACTTC. Protein: CASSSVARTGLYEQYF.

The sample holds many counts of this clonotype. J is TRBJ2-3 and V is TRBV7-2; D is possibly TRBD2 (5 bases). CDR3 length: 15 residues. CDR1 is SGHTA, CDR2 FQGNSA, per germline. V was shortened by 0 bases and J by 0 bases, with 7 bases between the two germline ends. The CDR3: CASSLAGSSTDTQYF. The CDR3 DNA reads TGTGCCAGCAGCTTAGCGGGGAGTAGCACAGATACGCAGTATTTT.

The V call is TRBV6-2 or TRBV6-3, the J call TRBJ2-3, with TRBD1 matching 9 bases. The CDR3 has 15 amino acids. Looked up from germline, CDR1 is MNHEY and CDR2 is SVGEGT. V gave up 2 bases and J gave up 4 bases; unmatched junction bases: 4. CDR3 amino acids: CASSYGTGTADTQYF. As DNA, the CDR3 is TGTGCCAGCAGTTACGGGACAGGGACCGCAGATACGCAGTATTTT.

The chain recombines TRBV28 with TRBJ2-1; TRBD2 matches at 7 bases. From germline, CDR1 is MDHEN and CDR2 SYDVKM. The CDR3 spans 15 residues. The V and J ends lost 2 bases and 6 bases, in that order; junction bases with no gene match: 7. CDR3 sequence (DNA): TGTGCCAGCAGTTTAGCGGGAGAAAGACGCAATGAGCAGTTCTTC. Residues: CASSLAGERRNEQFF.

This clonotype showed up many times. This sequence joins TRBV7-6 and TRBJ2-1, with a possible D match to TRBD1 (6 bases). The V and J ends lost 5 bases and 10 bases respectively, with 18 bases between them. CDR1 is SGHVS and CDR2 is FNYEAQ in the germline V gene. The CDR3 loop spans 14 amino acids. The CDR3 nucleotides read TGTGCCAGCAGCCCAGGGACACCTTATGGGGAGCAGTTCTTC. Translated: CASSPGTPYGEQFF.

This clonotype came up many times. The chain recombines TRBV12-3 or TRBV12-4 with TRBJ2-5; 13 nucleotides line up with TRBD2. Trimming at V came to 5 bases and at J to 2 bases, leaving 23 bases not matched to a gene. The CDR3 spans 22 residues. This CDR3 reads CASSPVGTSGTFHMGPQETQYF. CDR3 DNA sequence: TGTGCCAGCAGTCCAGTAGGGACTAGCGGGACCTTTCACATGGGGCCTCAAGAGACCCAGTACTTC.

This clonotype has a count of ten or more. The J gene is TRBJ1-2, the V gene TRBV28; D uncertain. Germline V gene data show CDR1 as MDHEN and CDR2 as SYDVKM. The CDR3 length is 12 residues. V lost 0 bases to trimming and J lost 5 bases, with 4 bases between them. DNA for the CDR3: TGTGCCAGCAGTTTATGGAGTTATGGCTACACCTTC. Residues: CASSLWSYGYTF.

The table lists this clonotype with many counts. This chain joins TRBV20-1 and TRBJ2-1; 9 bases match TRBD1. The V gene end was trimmed by 6 bases and the J gene end by 9 bases; junction bases not matched to a gene: 6. Germline V gives CDR1 DFQATT, CDR2 SNEGSKA (reference sequence). The CDR3 is 12 amino acids. CDR3 amino acids: CSARTGVGEQFF. Written as DNA, the CDR3 is TGCAGTGCCAGGACAGGGGTTGGTGAGCAGTTCTTC.

This clonotype occurred many times. The V call is TRBV12-3 or TRBV12-4, the J call TRBJ2-5; no definite D call. The CDR3 has 11 residues. V lost 4 bases and J 4 bases, leaving 4 bases between the germline ends. The DNA of the CDR3 is TGTGCCAGCAGTTCTGGAGAGACCCAGTACTTC. Its translation is CASSSGETQYF.

The chain has TRBV12-3 or TRBV12-4 and TRBJ2-1; 8 bases agree with TRBD2. This CDR3 contains 18 residues. Unmatched junction bases numbered 16, after V lost 6 bases and J lost 3 bases. The CDR3 reads CASSGLGSGTHIYNEQFF. DNA of the CDR3: TGTGCCAGCAGCGGACTAGGTAGCGGGACCCATATCTACAATGAGCAGTTCTTC.

A single count supports this clonotype. The V and J genes are TRBV7-2 and TRBJ2-5; no clear D. Trimming took 6 bases from V and 0 from J, leaving 11 bases between them. The CDR3 sequence is 14 residues long. Germline V CDR1 and CDR2: SGHTA, FQGNSA. The CDR3 bases are TGTGCCAGCAGGGGCGGAACGTACCAAGAGACCCAGTACTTC. Protein sequence: CASRGGTYQETQYF.

Concerning this clonotype: This may stem from a read error, because a much larger clone lies one nucleotide away. The chain recombines TRBV27 with TRBJ2-3, with 8 bases matching TRBD1. CDR3 size: 16 residues. The V and J ends lost 1 base and 11 bases, in that order; junction bases with no gene match: 14. Per the germline V gene, CDR1 is MNHEY and CDR2 is SMNVEV (reference sequence). CDR3 sequence reads: CASSLFPPGTGTMQYF. For the CDR3, the DNA is TGTGCCAGCAGTTTATTCCCTCCCGGGACAGGTACTATGCAGTATTTT.

This clonotype was picked up many times. This chain joins TRBV7-9 and TRBJ2-1, with 9 bases that match TRBD2. Germline V gene lookup returns CDR1 SEHNR and CDR2 FQNEAQ (reference sequence). There are 16 residues in the CDR3. V shed 5 bases, J shed 5 bases, and the junction held 10 bases outside the gene matches. The DNA of the CDR3 is TGTGCCAGCAGCGTAGGACTAGCGCGACCGCACAATGAGCAGTTCTTC. It translates to CASSVGLARPHNEQFF.

At least ten counts were recorded for this clonotype. The rearrangement uses TRBV20-1 and TRBJ1-1; 7 bases are a match to TRBD1. Germline values: CDR1 DFQATT, CDR2 SNEGSKA (reference sequence). This CDR3 has 15 residues. V was pared by 0 bases and J by 7 bases, with 11 bases of the junction left unmatched. CDR3 protein: CSARDPGQVEGEAFF. In DNA form, the CDR3 reads TGCAGTGCTAGAGACCCAGGACAGGTTGAGGGTGAAGCTTTCTTT.

The sample holds many counts of this clonotype. This chain uses TRBV4-2 with TRBJ2-7, with D maybe TRBD2 (6 bases). Deletions cut 3 bases from V and 4 bases from J, with 10 bases between. Germline V gives CDR1 LGHNA, CDR2 YNFKEQ. This CDR3 spans 13 amino acids. CDR3 sequence reads: CASSQGGTYEQYF. The CDR3 nucleotides read TGTGCCAGCAGCCAGGGGGGTACGTACGAGCAGTACTTC.

This chain joins TRBV11-2 and TRBJ2-5, with D possibly matching TRBD1 (6 bases). Germline lookup yields CDR1 SGHAT and CDR2 FQNNGV. The CDR3 is 16 residues long. Trimming took 5 bases from V and 2 from J, leaving 18 bases between them. This CDR3 reads CASSPGVGGLQETQYF. In DNA form, the CDR3 reads TGTGCCAGCAGCCCAGGGGTAGGGGGTTTACAAGAGACCCAGTACTTC. The full variable domain, its missing parts supplied by reference TRBV11-2 and TRBJ2-5, is EAGVAQSPRYKIIEKRQSVAFWCNPISGHATLYWYQQILGQGPKLLIQFQNNGVVDDSQLPKDRFSAERLKGVDSTLKIQPAKLEDSAVYLCASSPGVGGLQETQYFGPGTRLLVL.

This clonotype showed up many times. This chain uses TRBV11-2 with TRBJ2-7, with 10 bases aligning to TRBD2. This CDR3 spans 14 amino acids. Germline V gene lookup returns CDR1 SGHAT and CDR2 FQNNGV. J gave up 2 bases and V 6 bases, and 4 bases lay outside the gene matches. The CDR3 region is CASSRSGRPYEQYF. The DNA of the CDR3 is TGTGCCAGCAGTCGTAGCGGGAGGCCCTACGAGCAGTACTTC.

This clonotype has ten or more counts. The V call is TRBV5-1, the J call TRBJ2-7, with 10 bases identical to TRBD1. The germline V gene encodes CDR1 SGHRS and CDR2 YFSETQ. The CDR3 loop spans 12 amino acids. V trimming: 6 bases; J trimming: 7 bases; junction bases outside the gene matches: 4. CDR3 sequence: CASTRDRGEQYF. CDR3 in DNA: TGCGCCAGCACTCGGGACAGGGGTGAGCAGTACTTC.

At least ten counts were recorded for this clonotype. This chain links TRBV12-3 or TRBV12-4 with TRBJ1-4; D not resolved. V lost 3 bases, J lost 0 bases, and 5 bases lay in between. This CDR3 is built from 14 residues. CDR3 DNA: TGTGCCAGCAGTTTGGAGGCAACTAATGAAAAACTGTTTTTT. Translated, it gives CASSLEATNEKLFF.

The chain links TRBV27 to TRBJ2-7, with 14 nucleotides matching TRBD2. The CDR3 covers 15 residues. V trimming: 7 bases; J trimming: 4 bases; junction bases outside the gene matches: 6. Germline V gene lookup returns CDR1 MNHEY and CDR2 SMNVEV (reference sequence). The CDR3 protein is CASTQGLAGEYEQYF. DNA of the CDR3: TGTGCCAGCACCCAGGGACTAGCGGGAGAATACGAGCAGTACTTC.

This clonotype came up many times. The CDR3 DNA sequence: TGTGCCAGCAGCCCGTTCGGGGGAAACTACACCTTC. The encoded protein is CASSPFGGNYTF. This chain links TRBV3-1 with TRBJ1-2; the D gene is possibly TRBD1 (5 bases). This CDR3 has 12 amino acids. V lost 4 bases and J lost 10, with 13 bases in between. From germline, CDR1 is LGHDT and CDR2 YNNKEL (reference sequence).